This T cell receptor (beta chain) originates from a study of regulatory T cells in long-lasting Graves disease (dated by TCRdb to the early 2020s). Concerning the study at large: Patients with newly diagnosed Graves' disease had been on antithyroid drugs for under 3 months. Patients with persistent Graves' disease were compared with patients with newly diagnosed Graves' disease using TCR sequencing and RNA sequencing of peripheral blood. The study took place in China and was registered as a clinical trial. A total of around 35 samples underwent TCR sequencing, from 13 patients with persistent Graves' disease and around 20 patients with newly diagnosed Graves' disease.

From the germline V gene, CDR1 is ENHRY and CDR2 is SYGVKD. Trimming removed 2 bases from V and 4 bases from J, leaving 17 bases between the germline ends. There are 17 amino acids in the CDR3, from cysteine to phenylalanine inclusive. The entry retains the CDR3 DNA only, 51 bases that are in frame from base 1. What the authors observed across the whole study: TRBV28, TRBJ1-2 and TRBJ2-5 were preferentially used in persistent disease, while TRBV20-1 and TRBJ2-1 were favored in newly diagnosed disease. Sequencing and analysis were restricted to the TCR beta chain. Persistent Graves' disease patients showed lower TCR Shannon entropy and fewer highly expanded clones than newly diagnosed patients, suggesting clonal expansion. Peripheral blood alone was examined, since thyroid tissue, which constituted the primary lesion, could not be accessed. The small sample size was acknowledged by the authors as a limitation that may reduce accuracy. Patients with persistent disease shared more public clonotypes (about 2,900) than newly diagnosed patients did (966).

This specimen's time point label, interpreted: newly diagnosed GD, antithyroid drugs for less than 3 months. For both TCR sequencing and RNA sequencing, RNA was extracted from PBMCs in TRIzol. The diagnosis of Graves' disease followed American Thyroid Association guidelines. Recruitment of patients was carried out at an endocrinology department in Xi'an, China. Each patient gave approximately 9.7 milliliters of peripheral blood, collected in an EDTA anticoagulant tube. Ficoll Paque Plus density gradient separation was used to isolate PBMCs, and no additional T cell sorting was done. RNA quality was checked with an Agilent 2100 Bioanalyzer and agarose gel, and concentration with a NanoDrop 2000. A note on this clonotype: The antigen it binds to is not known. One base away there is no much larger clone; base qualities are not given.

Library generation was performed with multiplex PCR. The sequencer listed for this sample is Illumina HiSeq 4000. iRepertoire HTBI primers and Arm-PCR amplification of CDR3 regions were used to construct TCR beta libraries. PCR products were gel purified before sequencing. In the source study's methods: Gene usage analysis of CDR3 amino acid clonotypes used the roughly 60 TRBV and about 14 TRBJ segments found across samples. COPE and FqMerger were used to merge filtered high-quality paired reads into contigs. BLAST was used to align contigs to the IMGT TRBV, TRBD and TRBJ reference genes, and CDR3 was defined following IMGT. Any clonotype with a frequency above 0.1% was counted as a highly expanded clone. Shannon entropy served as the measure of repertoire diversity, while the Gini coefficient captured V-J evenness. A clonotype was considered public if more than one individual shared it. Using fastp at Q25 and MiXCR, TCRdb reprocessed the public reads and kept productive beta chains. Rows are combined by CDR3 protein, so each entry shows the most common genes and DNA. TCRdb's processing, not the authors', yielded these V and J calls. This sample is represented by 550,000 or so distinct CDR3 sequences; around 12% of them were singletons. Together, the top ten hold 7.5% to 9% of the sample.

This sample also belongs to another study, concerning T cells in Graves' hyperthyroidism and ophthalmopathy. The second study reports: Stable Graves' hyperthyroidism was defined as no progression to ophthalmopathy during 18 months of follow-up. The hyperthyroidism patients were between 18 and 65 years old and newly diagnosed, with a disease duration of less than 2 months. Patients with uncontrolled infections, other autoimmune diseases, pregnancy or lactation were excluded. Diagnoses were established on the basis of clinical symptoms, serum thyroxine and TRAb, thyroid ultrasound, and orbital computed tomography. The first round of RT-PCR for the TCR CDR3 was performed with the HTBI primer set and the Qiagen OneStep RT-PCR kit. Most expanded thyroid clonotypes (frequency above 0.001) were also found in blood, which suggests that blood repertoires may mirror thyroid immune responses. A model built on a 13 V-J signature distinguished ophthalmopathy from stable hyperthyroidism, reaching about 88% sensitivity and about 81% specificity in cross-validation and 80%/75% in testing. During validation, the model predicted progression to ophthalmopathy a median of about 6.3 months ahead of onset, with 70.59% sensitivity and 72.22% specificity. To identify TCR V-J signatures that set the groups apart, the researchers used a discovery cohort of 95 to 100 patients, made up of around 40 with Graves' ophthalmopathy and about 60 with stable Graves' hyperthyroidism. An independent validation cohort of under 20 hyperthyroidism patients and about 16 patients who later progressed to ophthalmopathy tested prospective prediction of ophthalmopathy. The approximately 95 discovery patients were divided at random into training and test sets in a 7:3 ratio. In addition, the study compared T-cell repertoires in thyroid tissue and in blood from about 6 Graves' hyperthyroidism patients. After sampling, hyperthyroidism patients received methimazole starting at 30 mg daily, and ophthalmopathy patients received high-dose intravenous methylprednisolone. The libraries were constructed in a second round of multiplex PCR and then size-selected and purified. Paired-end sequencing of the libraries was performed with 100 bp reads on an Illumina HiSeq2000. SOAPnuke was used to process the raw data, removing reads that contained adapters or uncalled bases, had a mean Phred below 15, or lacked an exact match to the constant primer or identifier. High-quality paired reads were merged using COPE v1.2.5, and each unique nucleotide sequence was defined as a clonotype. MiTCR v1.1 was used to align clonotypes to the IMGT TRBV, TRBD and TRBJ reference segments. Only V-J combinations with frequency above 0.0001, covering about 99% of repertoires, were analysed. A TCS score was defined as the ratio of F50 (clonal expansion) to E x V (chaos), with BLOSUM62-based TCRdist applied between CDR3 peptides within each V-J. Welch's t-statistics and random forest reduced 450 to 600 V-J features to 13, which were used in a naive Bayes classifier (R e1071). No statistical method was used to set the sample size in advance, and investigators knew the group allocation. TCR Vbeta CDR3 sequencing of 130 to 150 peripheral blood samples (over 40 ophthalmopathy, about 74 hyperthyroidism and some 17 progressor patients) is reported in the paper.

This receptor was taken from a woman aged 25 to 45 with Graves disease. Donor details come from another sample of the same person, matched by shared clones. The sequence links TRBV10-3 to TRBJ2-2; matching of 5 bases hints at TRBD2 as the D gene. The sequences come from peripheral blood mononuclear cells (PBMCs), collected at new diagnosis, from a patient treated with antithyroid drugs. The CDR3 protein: CAISELWTEGTTGELFF. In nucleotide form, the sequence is TGTGCCATCAGTGAGCTGTGGACCGAGGGCACCACCGGGGAGCTGTTTTTT.